This T cell receptor beta chain originates from a study of T cell repertoires in cytomegalovirus infection (dated by TCRdb to 2018 to 2020). Turning to the overall study: Recently identified HLA-C-restricted CMV epitopes, whose presentation resists viral immunomodulation, were targeted by peptide stimulations together with well-studied HLA-B-restricted epitopes. Donor HLA type was relevant to the analysis, as public TCR beta signatures indicated carriage of CMV infection together with the matching HLA type. Here is what the overall study found, with its caveats: Cumulative frequency of public TCR beta family members discriminated carriers of CMV infection plus the relevant HLA type in this cohort and an independent roughly 330-donor cohort. The ex vivo response was dominated by HLA-C-restricted CMV-specific TCR beta clonotypes, which also provided the single most frequent clonotype in two of eight donors.

Sequencer: Illumina HiSeq 1500. In TCRdb, the public reads were trimmed at Q25 with fastp and aligned with MiXCR, with productive beta chains retained. Merged by CDR3 protein, the rows form single entries marked with the most common genes and DNA. The sample contains about 920,000 distinct CDR3 sequences, roughly 31% of them found a single time. Clones ranked in the top ten supply about an eighth of the sample. The sample's treatment or condition, from its label and the paper: in vitro stimulation with specific CMV peptide epitopes to enrich CMV-specific T cells. About this clonotype itself: Its antigen is unknown. A junction boundary mismatches the germline segment, possibly from a read error.

The CDR3 runs 14 residues from the cysteine to the phenylalanine. Left in the record is the CDR3 DNA by itself, 42 bases read in frame from the first base. The CDR1 and CDR2 encoded by the germline V gene are SGHVT and SQSDAQ. The receptor comes from a human donor in good health (CMV status not recorded). Some clones in this sample may be carry-over from other donors' samples. The sample was cultured CD8+ T cells from PBMCs, taken from culture after CMV antigen stimulation. Rearrangement joined TRBV7-4 to TRBJ2-7, with no confident D gene call. The CDR3: CASNLGTSAFEQYF. Here is the DNA: TGTGCCAGCAACTTAGGCACAAGCGCGTTCGAGCAGTACTTC.